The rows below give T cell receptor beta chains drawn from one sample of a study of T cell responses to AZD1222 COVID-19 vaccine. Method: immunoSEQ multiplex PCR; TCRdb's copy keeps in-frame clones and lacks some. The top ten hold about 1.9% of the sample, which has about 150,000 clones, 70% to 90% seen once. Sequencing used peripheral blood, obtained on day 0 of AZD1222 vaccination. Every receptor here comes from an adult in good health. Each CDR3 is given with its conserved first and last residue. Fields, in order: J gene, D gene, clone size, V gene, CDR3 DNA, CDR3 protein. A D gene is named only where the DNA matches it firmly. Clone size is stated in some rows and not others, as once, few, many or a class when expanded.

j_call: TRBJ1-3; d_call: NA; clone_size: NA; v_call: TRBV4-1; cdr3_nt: TGCGCCAGCAGCCAAGGACAGATCTCTGGAAACACCATATATTTT; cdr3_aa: CASSQGQISGNTIYF
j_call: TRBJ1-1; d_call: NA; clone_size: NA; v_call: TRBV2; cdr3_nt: TGTGCCAGCAGTTTACGACAGATGGATCAGGGCACTGAAGCTTTCTTT; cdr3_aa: CASSLRQMDQGTEAFF
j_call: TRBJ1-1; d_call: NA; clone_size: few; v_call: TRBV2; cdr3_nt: TGTGCCAGCAGTGAGACACTCCAGGGGACTGAAGCTTTCTTT; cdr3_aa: CASSETLQGTEAFF
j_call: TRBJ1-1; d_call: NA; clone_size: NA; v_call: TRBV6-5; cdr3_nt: TGTGCCAGCAATCCCCCCGGACTCAGTAACACTGAAGCTTTCTTT; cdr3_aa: CASNPPGLSNTEAFF
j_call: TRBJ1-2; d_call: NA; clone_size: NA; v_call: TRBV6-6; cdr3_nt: TGTGCCAGCAGTTACGGTGGCTACACCTTC; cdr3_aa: CASSYGGYTF
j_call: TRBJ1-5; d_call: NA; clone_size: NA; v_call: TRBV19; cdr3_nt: TGTGCCAGTTTAAGTTTATCAAGATCCGGAGGCAATCAGCCCCAGCATTTT; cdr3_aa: CASLSLSRSGGNQPQHF
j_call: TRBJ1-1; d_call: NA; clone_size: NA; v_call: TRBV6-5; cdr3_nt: TGTGCCAGCAGGCCGGGGCCCGTATACACTGAAGCTTTCTTT; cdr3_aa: CASRPGPVYTEAFF
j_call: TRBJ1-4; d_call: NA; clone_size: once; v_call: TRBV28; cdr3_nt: TGTGCCAGCAGTACTCGACAGATGATAAATGAAAAACTGTTTTTT; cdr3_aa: CASSTRQMINEKLFF
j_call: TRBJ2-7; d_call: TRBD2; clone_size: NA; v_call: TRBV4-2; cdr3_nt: TGTGCCAGCAGGGCCTCGGCGGGAGGGGGGTACGAGCAGTACTTC; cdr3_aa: CASRASAGGGYEQYF
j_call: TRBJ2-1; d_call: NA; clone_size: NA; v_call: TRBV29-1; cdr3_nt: TGCAGCGGGTGGGACAATGAGCAGTTCTTC; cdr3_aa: CSGWDNEQFF
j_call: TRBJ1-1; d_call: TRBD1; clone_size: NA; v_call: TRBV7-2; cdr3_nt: TGTGCCAGCAGCTTTTACAGGGGCCGCGTCACTGAAGCTTTCTTT; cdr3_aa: CASSFYRGRVTEAFF
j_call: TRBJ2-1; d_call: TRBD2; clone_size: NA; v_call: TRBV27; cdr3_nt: TGTGCCAGCTCTAGCGGGAGGGCCTATGAGCAGTTCTTC; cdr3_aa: CASSSGRAYEQFF
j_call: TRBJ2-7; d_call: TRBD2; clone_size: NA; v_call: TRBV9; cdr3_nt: TGTGCCAGCAGCGTAGCTCTAGCGGGAAACTACGAGCAGTACTTC; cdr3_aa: CASSVALAGNYEQYF
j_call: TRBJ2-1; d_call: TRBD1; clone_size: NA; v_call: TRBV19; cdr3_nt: TGTGCCAGTAGTATGGACAGGGTGAGGCAGTTCTTC; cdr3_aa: CASSMDRVRQFF
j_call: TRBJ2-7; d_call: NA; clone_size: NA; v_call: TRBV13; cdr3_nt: TGTGCCAGCAGGTCGGGCAGCCAGGGGGAGCAGTACTTC; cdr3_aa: CASRSGSQGEQYF
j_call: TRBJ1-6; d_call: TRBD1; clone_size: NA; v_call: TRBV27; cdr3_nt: TGTGCCAGCCATCCCGGGACAGCGAATTCACCCCTCCACTTT; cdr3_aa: CASHPGTANSPLHF
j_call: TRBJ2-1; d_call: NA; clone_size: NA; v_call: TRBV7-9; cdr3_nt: TGTGCCAGCACCTTAACCCAAACCGCGGGGCAGTTCTTC; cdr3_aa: CASTLTQTAGQFF
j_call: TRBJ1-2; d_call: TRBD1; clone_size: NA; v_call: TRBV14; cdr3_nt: TGTGCCAGCAGCCTCCTCGGACAGGGCAGAGGGGGCTACACCTTC; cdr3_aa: CASSLLGQGRGGYTF
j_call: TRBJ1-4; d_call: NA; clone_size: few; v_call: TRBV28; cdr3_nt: TGTGCCAGCGGATCCTTGGGGGGGGGCAATGAAAAACTGTTTTTT; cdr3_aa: CASGSLGGGNEKLFF
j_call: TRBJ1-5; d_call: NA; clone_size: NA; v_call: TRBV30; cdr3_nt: TGTGCCTGGAGGGACAATAGCAATCAGCCCCAGCATTTT; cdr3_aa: CAWRDNSNQPQHF
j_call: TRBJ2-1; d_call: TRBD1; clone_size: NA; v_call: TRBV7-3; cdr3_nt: TGTGCCAGCAGCTTAAGGGACAGGGGGCACAATGAGCAGTTCTTC; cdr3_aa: CASSLRDRGHNEQFF
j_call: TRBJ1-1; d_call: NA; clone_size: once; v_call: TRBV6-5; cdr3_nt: TGTGCCAGCCAACCCCCTTGGGGGTCCTCTGAAGCTTTCTTT; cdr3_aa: CASQPPWGSSEAFF
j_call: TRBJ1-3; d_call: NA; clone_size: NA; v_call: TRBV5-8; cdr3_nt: TGTGCCAGCAGCCCGCGTGGGGGCTCTGGAAACACCATATATTTT; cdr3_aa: CASSPRGGSGNTIYF
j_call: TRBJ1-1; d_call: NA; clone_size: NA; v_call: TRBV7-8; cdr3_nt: TGTGCCAGCAGATACGGACTGGAGTACACTGAAGCTTTCTTT; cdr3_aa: CASRYGLEYTEAFF
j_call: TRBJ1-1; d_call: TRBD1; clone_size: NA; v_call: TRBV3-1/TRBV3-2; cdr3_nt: TGTGCCAGCAGCCACAGCGCAGGGGGCGGCTTTTCGATGAACACTGAAGCTTTCTTT; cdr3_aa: CASSHSAGGGFSMNTEAFF
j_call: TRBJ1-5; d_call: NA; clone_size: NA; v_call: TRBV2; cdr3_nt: TGTGCCAGCAGCCCCAGGAGCCCCGATCAGCCCCAGCATTTT; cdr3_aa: CASSPRSPDQPQHF
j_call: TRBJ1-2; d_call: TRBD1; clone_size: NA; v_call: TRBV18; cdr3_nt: TGTGCCAGCTCACCAGTCCGGGACAGGGGAAACTATGGCTACACCTTC; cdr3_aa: CASSPVRDRGNYGYTF
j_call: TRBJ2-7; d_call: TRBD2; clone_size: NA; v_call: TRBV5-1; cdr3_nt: TGCGCCAGCAGCTTAAGCGGGAGGGCGGCCGAGCAGTACTTC; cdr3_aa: CASSLSGRAAEQYF
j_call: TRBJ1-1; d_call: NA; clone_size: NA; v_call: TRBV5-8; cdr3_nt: TGTGCCAGCAGCTTTGAGGTTGAAGCTTTCTTT; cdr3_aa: CASSFEVEAFF
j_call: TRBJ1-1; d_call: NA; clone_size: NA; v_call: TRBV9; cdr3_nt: TGTGCCAGCAGCGTAGGGGTCATGACTGAAGCTTTCTTT; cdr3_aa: CASSVGVMTEAFF
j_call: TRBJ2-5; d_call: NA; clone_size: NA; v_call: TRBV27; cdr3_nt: TGTGCCAGCAGTTTATACAGAGCCAATCAAGAGACCCAGTACTTC; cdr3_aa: CASSLYRANQETQYF
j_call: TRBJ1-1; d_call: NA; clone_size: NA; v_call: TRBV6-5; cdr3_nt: TGTGCCAGCAGTTACGGAGGGGGCACTGAAGCTTTCTTT; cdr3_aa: CASSYGGGTEAFF
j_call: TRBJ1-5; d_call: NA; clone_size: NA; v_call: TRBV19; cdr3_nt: TGTGCCAGTAGTATAGAAGCGGGGCCCCAAGGCGTTCAGCCCCAGCATTTT; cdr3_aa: CASSIEAGPQGVQPQHF
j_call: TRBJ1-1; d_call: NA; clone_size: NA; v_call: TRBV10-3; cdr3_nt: TGTGCCATCAGTGAGTGGCAGGGAGACACTGAAGCTTTCTTT; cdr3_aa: CAISEWQGDTEAFF
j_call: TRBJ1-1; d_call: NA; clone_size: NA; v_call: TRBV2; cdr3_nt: TGTGCCAGCAGTGAAGGGTACACTGAAGCTTTCTTT; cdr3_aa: CASSEGYTEAFF
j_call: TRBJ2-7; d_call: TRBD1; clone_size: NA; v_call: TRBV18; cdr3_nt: TGTGCCAGCTCACCTCCGGGACAGGGATCCCCCTACGAGCAGTACTTC; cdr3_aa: CASSPPGQGSPYEQYF
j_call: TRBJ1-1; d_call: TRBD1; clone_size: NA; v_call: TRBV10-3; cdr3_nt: TGTGCCATCAGCTACAGGGGCACTGAAGCTTTCTTT; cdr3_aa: CAISYRGTEAFF
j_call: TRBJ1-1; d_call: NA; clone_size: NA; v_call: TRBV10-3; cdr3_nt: TGTGCCATCAGTGATCAGAATGTACGGGGGCCTGAAGCTTTCTTT; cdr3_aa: CAISDQNVRGPEAFF
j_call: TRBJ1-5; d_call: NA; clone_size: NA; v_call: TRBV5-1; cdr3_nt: TGCGCCAGCGCTGAGGGAAGAGACCAGCCCCAGCATTTT; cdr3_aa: CASAEGRDQPQHF
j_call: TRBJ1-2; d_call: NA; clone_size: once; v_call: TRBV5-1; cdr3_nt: TGCGCCAGCAGCTTGGGGGGATCCGATGGCTACACCTTC; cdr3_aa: CASSLGGSDGYTF
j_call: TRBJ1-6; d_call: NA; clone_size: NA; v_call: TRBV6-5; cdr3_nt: TGTGCCAGCAGAGGGGCTTATAATTCACCCCTCCACTTT; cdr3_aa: CASRGAYNSPLHF
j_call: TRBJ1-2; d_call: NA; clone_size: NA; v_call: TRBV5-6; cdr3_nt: TGTGCCAGCAGGACGACAGGCGTCGATGGCTACACCTTC; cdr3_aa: CASRTTGVDGYTF
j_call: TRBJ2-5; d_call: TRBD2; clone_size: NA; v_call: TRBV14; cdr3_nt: TGTGCCAGCAGCGACTGGGCGGGAGGGCCGGAGACCCAGTACTTC; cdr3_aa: CASSDWAGGPETQYF
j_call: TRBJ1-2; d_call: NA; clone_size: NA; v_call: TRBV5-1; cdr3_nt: TGCGCCAGCAGCCGCGACAGGATCAACTATGGCTACACCTTC; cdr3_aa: CASSRDRINYGYTF
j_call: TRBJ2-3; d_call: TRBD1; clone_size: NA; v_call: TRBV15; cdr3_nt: TGTGCCACCAGCAGAGATGAGGGGACAGCAGATACGCAGTATTTT; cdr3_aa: CATSRDEGTADTQYF
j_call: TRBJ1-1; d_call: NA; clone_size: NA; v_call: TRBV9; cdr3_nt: TGTGCCAGCAGCGTAATCGGGGGGGTGAACACTGAAGCTTTCTTT; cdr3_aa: CASSVIGGVNTEAFF
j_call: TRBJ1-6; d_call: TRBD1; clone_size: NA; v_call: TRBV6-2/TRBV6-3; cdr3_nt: TGTGCCAGCAGTCGGGACAGGGGATCGCTCCACTTT; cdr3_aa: CASSRDRGSLHF
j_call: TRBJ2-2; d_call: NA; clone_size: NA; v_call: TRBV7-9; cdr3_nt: TGTGCCAGCAGCTTAACCAGGGTCACCGGGGAGCTGTTTTTT; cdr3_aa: CASSLTRVTGELFF
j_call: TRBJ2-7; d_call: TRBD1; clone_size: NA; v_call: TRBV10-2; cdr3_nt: TGCGCCAGCAGGGGGACAGGGGATCAGTACTTC; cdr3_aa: CASRGTGDQYF
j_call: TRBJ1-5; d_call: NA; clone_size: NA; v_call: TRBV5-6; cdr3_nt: TGTGCCAGCAGCTTGTCCCCGGTGAGCAATCAGCCCCAGCATTTT; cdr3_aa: CASSLSPVSNQPQHF
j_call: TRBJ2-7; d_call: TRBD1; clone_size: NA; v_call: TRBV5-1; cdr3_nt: TGCGCCAGCAGCACGACAGGGCCCGTACAGTCCCTCTCCTACGAGCAGTACTTC; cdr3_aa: CASSTTGPVQSLSYEQYF
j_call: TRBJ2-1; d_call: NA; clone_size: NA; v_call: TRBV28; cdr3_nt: TGTGCCAGCAGTAAAACACTGGGTCTCTACAATGAGCAGTTCTTC; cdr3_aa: CASSKTLGLYNEQFF